The clone carrying this T cell receptor (beta chain) showed up just a few times. These data originate in a study of T-cell reconstitution after alpha-beta-depleted transplantation in children. Unique molecular identifiers were incorporated during preparation of the TCRbeta library. In TCRdb, the PCR reads were re-called with MiXCR into one record per CDR3 protein. The data hold hundreds of thousands of distinct CDR3 sequences, with approximately 9.8% observed a single time. CDR3 size: 15 residues. Germline lookup yields CDR1 SGHRS and CDR2 YFSETQ. V lost 1 base and J lost 2; bases outside the gene matches: 6.

This receptor was taken from a human donor who donated a stem cell graft to a child with SCID. This specimen consisted of PBMCs from the stem cell graft donor, obtained from the stem cell graft. J is TRBJ2-7 and V is TRBV5-1; 7 nucleotides agree with TRBD2. CDR3 protein: CASSLTPSGTYEQYF. The CDR3 nucleotides read TGCGCCAGCAGCTTGACGCCTAGCGGAACCTACGAGCAGTACTTC.